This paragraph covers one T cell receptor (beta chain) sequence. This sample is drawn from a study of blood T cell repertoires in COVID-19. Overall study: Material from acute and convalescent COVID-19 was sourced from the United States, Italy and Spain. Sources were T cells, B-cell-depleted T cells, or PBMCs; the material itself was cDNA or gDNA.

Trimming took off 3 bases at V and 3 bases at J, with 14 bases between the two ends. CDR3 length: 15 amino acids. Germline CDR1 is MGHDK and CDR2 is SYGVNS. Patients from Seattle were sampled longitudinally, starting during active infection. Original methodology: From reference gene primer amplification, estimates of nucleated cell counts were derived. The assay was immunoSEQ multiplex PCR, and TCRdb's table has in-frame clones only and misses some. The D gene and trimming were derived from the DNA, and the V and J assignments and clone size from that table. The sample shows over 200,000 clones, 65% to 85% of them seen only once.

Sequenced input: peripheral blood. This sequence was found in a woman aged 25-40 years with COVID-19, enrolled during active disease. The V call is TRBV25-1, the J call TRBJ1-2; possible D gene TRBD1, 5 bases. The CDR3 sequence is CASSEGGSSDYGYTF. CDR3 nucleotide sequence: TGTGCCAGCAGTGAGGGGGGGAGTTCTGACTATGGCTACACCTTC.